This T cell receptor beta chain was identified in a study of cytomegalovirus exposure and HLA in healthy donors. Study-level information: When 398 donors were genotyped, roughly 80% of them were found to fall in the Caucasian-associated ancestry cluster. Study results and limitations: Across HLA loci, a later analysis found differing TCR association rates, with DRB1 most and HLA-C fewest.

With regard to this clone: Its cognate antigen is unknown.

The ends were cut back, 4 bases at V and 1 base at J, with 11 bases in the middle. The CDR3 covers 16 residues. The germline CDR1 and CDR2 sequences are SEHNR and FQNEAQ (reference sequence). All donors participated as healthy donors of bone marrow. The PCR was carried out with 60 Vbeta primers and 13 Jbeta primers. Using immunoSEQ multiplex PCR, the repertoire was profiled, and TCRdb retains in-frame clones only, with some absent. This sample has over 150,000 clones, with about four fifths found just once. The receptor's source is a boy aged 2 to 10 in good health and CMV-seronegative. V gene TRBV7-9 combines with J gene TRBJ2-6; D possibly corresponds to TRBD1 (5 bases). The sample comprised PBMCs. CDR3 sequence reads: CASSSRQSSGANVLTF. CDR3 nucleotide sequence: TGTGCCAGCAGCTCTCGACAGTCGTCTGGGGCCAACGTCCTGACTTTC.